A single sample is the source of the 26 T cell receptor beta chains below, sequenced in a study of blood T cell repertoires in COVID-19. Profiled with immunoSEQ multiplex PCR; TCRdb holds only in-frame clones, not every one. The sample lists 75,000 to 90,000 clones; roughly 80% were seen once. Sequencing was performed on peripheral blood. The receptor source for this set is a human donor in a cohort sampled during active COVID-19.

This chain connects TRBV28 to TRBJ1-2, with TRBD1 matching 7 bases. The CDR3 runs to 14 residues. Germline V gene lookup returns CDR1 MDHEN and CDR2 SYDVKM. Trimming removed 3 bases from V and 8 bases from J; junction bases left unmatched: 9. The CDR3 region has the DNA TGTGCCAGCAGTTTCGACAGGGAGGCCGGGGGCTACACCTTC. Translating it yields CASSFDREAGGYTF.

The count of this clone is one. This chain uses TRBV7-6 with TRBJ2-5, with D maybe TRBD1 (6 bases). The CDR3 runs to 15 residues. V was pared by 1 base and J by 5 bases, with 14 bases between. Germline CDR1 SGHVS, CDR2 FNYEAQ. Here the CDR3 DNA reads TGTGCCAGCAGCTTAGTAGTGGGGGCCTGGGAGACCCAGTACTTC. Protein sequence: CASSLVVGAWETQYF.

This clone was observed a few times. The chain employs TRBV10-3 and TRBJ1-1; 9 nucleotides match TRBD1. Trimming cost V 4 bases and J 4 bases; bases outside gene matches: 4. CDR1 is ENHRY, CDR2 SYGVKD, per germline. This CDR3 has 14 amino acids. The DNA for the CDR3 is TGTGCCATCAGTGGGGGACAGGGCGGCACTGAAGCTTTCTTT. Amino acids: CAISGGQGGTEAFF.

Only one count was recorded for this clone. The J gene is TRBJ1-5, the V gene TRBV30; the D gene is possibly TRBD1 (5 bases). In germline, CDR1 is GTSNPN, CDR2 SVGIG (reference sequence). This CDR3 is built from 14 residues. The ends were cut back, 0 bases at V and 1 base at J, with 7 bases in the middle. The DNA of the CDR3 is TGTGCCTGGAGTGTACGGGGGAGCAATCAGCCCCAGCATTTT. This codes for CAWSVRGSNQPQHF. The full variable domain, completed using reference TRBV30 and TRBJ1-5, is SQTIHQWPATLVQPVGSPLSLECTVEGTSNPNLYWYRQAAGRGLQLLFYSVGIGQISSEVPQNLSASRPQDRQFILSSKKLLLSDSGFYLCAWSVRGSNQPQHFGDGTRLSIL.

The chain couples TRBV5-1 to TRBJ2-5; possible D gene TRBD2, 9 bases. Germline V CDR1 and CDR2: SGHRS, YFSETQ. The CDR3 consists of 17 residues. Trimming stripped 4 bases from V and 4 bases from J, with 23 bases between. Here the CDR3 DNA reads TGCGCCAGCAGCCTCCGTGCAGCGGGAGGACAGGGAGAGACCCAGTACTTC. Protein product: CASSLRAAGGQGETQYF.

V and J are TRBV5-6 and TRBJ1-1, with 10 bases fitting TRBD1. CDR1 and CDR2 from the germline V gene are SGHDT and YYEEEE. Trimming took 5 bases from V and 5 from J; bases not matched to a gene: 12. The CDR3 length is 16 residues. CDR3 loop: CASSLLGDRGWTEAFF. The CDR3 coding sequence is TGTGCCAGCAGTCTCCTGGGGGACAGGGGTTGGACTGAAGCTTTCTTT. The full variable domain, completed using reference TRBV5-6 and TRBJ1-1, is DAGVTQSPTHLIKTRGQQVTLRCSPKSGHDTVSWYQQALGQGPQFIFQYYEEEERQRGNFPDRFSGHQFPNYSSELNVNALLLGDSALYLCASSLLGDRGWTEAFFGQGTRLTVV.

The rearrangement links TRBV5-1 to TRBJ2-3, with 8 bases that match TRBD2. Germline V lookup: CDR1 SGHRS, CDR2 YFSETQ. V lost 4 bases and J lost 4; bases outside the gene matches: 14. The CDR3 has 17 residues. CDR3 region: CASSRYAGGEMADTQYF. CDR3 nucleotide sequence: TGCGCCAGCAGCAGGTATGCGGGGGGCGAGATGGCAGATACGCAGTATTTT.

The rearrangement uses TRBV5-1 and TRBJ2-6, with D possibly being TRBD2 (5 bases). In germline, CDR1 is SGHRS, CDR2 YFSETQ. The V gene lost 3 bases and the J gene lost 0 bases, with 13 bases spanning the gap. The CDR3 contains 17 residues. The CDR3 loop reads CASSWERGSSGANVLTF. Here the CDR3 DNA reads TGCGCCAGCAGCTGGGAGAGAGGGAGCTCTGGGGCCAACGTCCTGACTTTC. Combining the CDR3 with reference TRBV5-1 and TRBJ2-6 gives the whole variable domain KAGVTQTPRYLIKTRGQQVTLSCSPISGHRSVSWYQQTPGQGLQFLFEYFSETQRNKGNFPGRFSGRQFSNSRSEMNVSTLELGDSALYLCASSWERGSSGANVLTFGAGSRLTVL.

The chain employs TRBV7-6 and TRBJ2-3; no definite D call. Germline values: CDR1 SGHVS, CDR2 FNYEAQ. Trimming took off 0 bases at V and 0 bases at J, with 7 bases between the two ends. The CDR3 length is 15 residues. DNA for the CDR3: TGTGCCAGCAGCTTAGCGTTCACTAGCACAGATACGCAGTATTTT. Translated: CASSLAFTSTDTQYF.

The CDR3 nucleotides read TGTGCCAGCAACCCCCAAGGGGGAACTGAAGCTTTCTTT. Its translation is CASNPQGGTEAFF. The chain carries TRBV7-9 and TRBJ1-1, with a weak D call TRBD1 (6 bases). CDR3 length: 13 amino acids. Looked up from germline, CDR1 is SEHNR and CDR2 is FQNEAQ (reference sequence). V gave up 7 bases and J gave up 5 bases, with 14 bases separating them.

The chain carries TRBV3-1 (or the pseudogene TRBV3-2) and TRBJ2-7; TRBD1 might be the D (6 bases). V lost 4 bases and J 7 bases, leaving 17 bases between the germline ends. The germline V gene has CDR1 LGHDT and CDR2 YNNKEL (reference sequence). This CDR3 comprises 14 residues. The DNA of the CDR3 is TGTGCCAGCAGCCCCAGACAGGACCCGAGAGAGCAGTACTTC. It is translated as CASSPRQDPREQYF.

The gene calls are TRBV7-2 and TRBJ2-1; a possible D gene is TRBD2 (7 bases). Deletions cut 0 bases from V and 4 bases from J, with 16 bases between. Germline V gene data show CDR1 as SGHTA and CDR2 as FQGNSA. This CDR3 region has 17 residues. The CDR3 sequence is CASSLALAGARYNEQFF. The CDR3, as DNA: TGTGCCAGCAGCTTAGCTTTGGCGGGGGCCCGATACAATGAGCAGTTCTTC.

V and J are TRBV5-4 and TRBJ1-2; no firm D call. Germline CDR1 and CDR2: SGHNT and YYREEE (reference sequence). This CDR3 has 17 residues. Trimming removed 4 bases at V and 4 bases at J, with 23 bases between. The CDR3 DNA reads as TGTGCCAGCAGCCCCGCCCGTCTGGGCGACCTTTCCTATGGCTACACCTTC. Protein product: CASSPARLGDLSYGYTF.

V and J are TRBV9 and TRBJ1-6, with 9 bases identical to TRBD1. J gave up 7 bases and V 3 bases, and 5 bases lay outside the gene matches. CDR1 and CDR2 (germline): SGDLS, YYNGEE. The CDR3 runs 15 residues. CDR3 region: CASSATGTGNSPLHF. The CDR3 DNA follows: TGTGCCAGCAGCGCGACCGGGACAGGGAATTCACCCCTCCACTTT.

V and J are TRBV12-3 or TRBV12-4 and TRBJ1-4; 8 nucleotides line up with TRBD1. With V trimmed by 7 bases and J by 7 bases, 5 bases remained unmatched. The CDR3 totals 13 residues. CDR3 sequence: CASTRGQGEKLFF. CDR3 nucleotide sequence: TGTGCCAGCACCCGCGGACAGGGTGAAAAACTGTTTTTT.

This chain uses TRBV5-4 with TRBJ1-6, with no clear D. The V and J ends lost 0 bases and 0 bases respectively, with 10 bases between them. Germline assignment: CDR1 SGHNT and CDR2 YYREEE (reference sequence). The CDR3 totals 17 residues. CDR3 nucleotides: TGTGCCAGCAGCTTGGGGGCAGTGAGCTCCTATAATTCACCCCTCCACTTT. It codes for CASSLGAVSSYNSPLHF.

This chain links TRBV6-5 with TRBJ1-1; 7 bases agree with TRBD1. V lost 6 bases and J lost 1; bases outside the gene matches: 8. This CDR3 is built from 15 residues. Germline loops: CDR1 MNHEY, CDR2 SVGAGI. CDR3 DNA sequence: TGTGCCAGCAGGGACAGGACAATGGGGAACACTGAAGCTTTCTTT. Protein: CASRDRTMGNTEAFF.

This chain uses TRBV2 with TRBJ1-6; 11 bases agree with TRBD1. V was pared by 7 bases and J by 8 bases, with 7 bases of the junction left unmatched. CDR1 is SNHLY, CDR2 FYNNEI, per germline. The length of the CDR3 is 15 residues. The CDR3 DNA sequence: TGTGCCAGCACCCCCGGGACAGGGGGTGATTCACCCCTCCACTTT. It specifies CASTPGTGGDSPLHF.

DNA for the CDR3: TGTGCCAGCAGGGGGGGAGGCACAGATACGCAGTATTTT. Its translation is CASRGGGTDTQYF. The chain is built from TRBV7-2 and TRBJ2-3; possible D gene TRBD2, 6 bases. Looked up from germline, CDR1 is SGHTA and CDR2 is FQGNSA. The CDR3 totals 13 residues. V lost 6 bases to trimming and J lost 1 base, with 8 bases between them.

This rearrangement joins TRBV7-9 to TRBJ2-1; tentative D call: TRBD1 (7 bases). V was trimmed by 5 bases and J by 7 bases, leaving 21 bases between them. Per germline, CDR1 SEHNR and CDR2 FQNEAQ (reference sequence). CDR3 length: 16 residues. The CDR3 DNA sequence: TGTGCCAGCAGCCCAGGGGGGATTAGGTTCGGAAATGAGCAGTTCTTC. It translates to CASSPGGIRFGNEQFF.

The chain uses TRBV7-9 and TRBJ1-4; 7 nucleotides match TRBD1. Germline trimming cut 4 bases from V and 8 bases from J; bases unmatched to any gene: 13. The CDR3 is 16 amino acids. CDR1 and CDR2 from the germline V gene are SEHNR and FQNEAQ (reference sequence). As DNA, the CDR3 is TGTGCCAGCAGCTCTTTACCCGGGACAGAAGAGGAAAAACTGTTTTTT. It codes for CASSSLPGTEEEKLFF.

The chain has TRBV6-5 and TRBJ2-5; possible D gene TRBD2, 6 bases. Germline lookup yields CDR1 MNHEY and CDR2 SVGAGI. The germline V and J ends were trimmed by 7 bases and 4 bases, with 13 bases remaining between them. The CDR3 sequence is 13 residues long. The CDR3 DNA reads TGTGCCAGCACCCTGGGCGGGACAGAGACCCAGTACTTC. Amino acid sequence: CASTLGGTETQYF.

The genes are TRBV9 and TRBJ2-1; 12 nucleotides agree with TRBD2. J was trimmed by 6 bases and V by 0 bases; bases with no gene match: 7. The length of the CDR3 is 17 residues. Germline V gives CDR1 SGDLS, CDR2 YYNGEE. The CDR3 DNA reads as TGTGCCAGCAGCGTAGACTTACCGGGACTAGCGGGCAATGAGCAGTTCTTC. This translates into CASSVDLPGLAGNEQFF.

The V and J genes are TRBV9 and TRBJ2-3, with D uncertain. CDR1 is SGDLS, CDR2 YYNGEE, per germline. This CDR3 comprises 15 residues. V was clipped by 0 bases and J by 2 bases, with 10 bases between them. The CDR3 spells CASSVGPGDTDTQYF. In nucleotides, the CDR3 is TGTGCCAGCAGCGTAGGACCCGGAGACACAGATACGCAGTATTTT.

The chain recombines TRBV29-1 with TRBJ2-2; possible D gene TRBD2, 5 bases. The germline V gene has CDR1 SQVTM and CDR2 ANQGSEA. This CDR3 spans 12 amino acids. V lost 3 bases and J 9 bases, leaving 11 bases between the germline ends. The CDR3 reads CSVDSGSRELFF. The CDR3 nucleotides are TGCAGCGTTGATTCGGGGAGCCGGGAGCTGTTTTTT.

V and J are TRBV11-2 and TRBJ2-1; 8 bases align to TRBD2. The CDR3 contains 13 residues. CDR1 and CDR2 (germline): SGHAT, FQNNGV. V shed 5 bases and J 3 bases; nucleotides not matched to a gene: 0. The chain's CDR3 is CASSRGGYNEQFF. The DNA of the CDR3 is TGTGCCAGCAGCCGGGGGGGCTACAATGAGCAGTTCTTC.